The 9 T cell receptor beta chains below were found in one sample sequenced in a study of yellow fever vaccine responses in identical twins. Via MiXCR, TCRdb re-called the RT-PCR reads, giving one row per CDR3 protein. Of 20,000 to 25,000 distinct CDR3 sequences listed, more than 60% are singletons. Sequenced material: T cells from blood (PBMCs), unsorted or a sorted subset (not recorded which), taken before or after yellow fever vaccination (not recorded which). Receptors were obtained from a woman aged 18-30 years who received the yellow fever vaccine.

The chain carries TRBV29-1 and TRBJ1-2; 7 bases align to TRBD1. CDR3 length equals 14 residues. Germline V gene sequence: CDR1 SQVTM, CDR2 ANQGSEA. J lost 5 bases, V lost 4 bases, and 10 bases had no gene match. CDR3 nucleotides: TGCAGCGTTGTGGGACAGAGTGTCCTGTATGGCTACACCTTC. Amino acid sequence: CSVVGQSVLYGYTF.

The rearrangement uses TRBV29-1 and TRBJ2-7; 8 bases are shared with TRBD2. This CDR3 has 12 amino acids. V trimming: 5 bases; J trimming: 2 bases; junction bases outside the gene matches: 2. The germline V gene encodes CDR1 SQVTM and CDR2 ANQGSEA. CDR3 sequence: CSVTSGTYEQYF. In DNA, the CDR3 is TGCAGCGTTACTAGCGGAACCTACGAGCAGTACTTC.

This clonotype was found a few times. The chain combines TRBV20-1 with TRBJ2-3, with D perhaps matching TRBD2 (5 bases). V gave up 5 bases and J gave up 6 bases, with 9 bases separating them. The CDR3 loop spans 11 amino acids. The germline V gene has CDR1 DFQATT and CDR2 SNEGSKA (reference sequence). CDR3 loop: CSAELGDTQYF. The CDR3, as DNA: TGCAGTGCTGAACTAGGCGATACGCAGTATTTT.

V usage is TRBV28 and J usage is TRBJ2-7; D is ambiguous. This CDR3 has 11 amino acids. From germline, CDR1 is MDHEN and CDR2 SYDVKM. V lost 5 bases and J 1 base, leaving 3 bases between the germline ends. The CDR3 loop is CASSVSYEQYF. In DNA form, the CDR3 reads TGTGCCAGCAGTGTTTCCTACGAGCAGTACTTC. The whole variable domain, remainder taken from reference TRBV28 and TRBJ2-7, is DVKVTQSSRYLVKRTGEKVFLECVQDMDHENMFWYRQDPGLGLRLIYFSYDVKMKEKGDIPEGYSVSREKKERFSLILESASTNQTSMYLCASSVSYEQYFGPGTRLTVT.

The chain recombines TRBV20-1 with TRBJ2-7; weak D call: TRBD2 (6 bases). V lost 5 bases and J 6 bases, leaving 20 bases between the germline ends. The CDR3 sequence is 14 residues long. Germline-derived CDR1 and CDR2 are DFQATT and SNEGSKA (reference sequence). CDR3 amino acids: CSAPPPLFGGEQYV. CDR3 nucleotide sequence: TGCAGTGCTCCCCCCCCGCTGTTCGGGGGCGAGCAGTACGTC.

This clonotype has just one count. The chain has TRBV4-2 and TRBJ2-1, with 7 nucleotides matching TRBD1. Germline V CDR1 and CDR2: LGHNA, YNFKEQ. V was clipped by 2 bases and J by 8 bases; unmatched bases: 12. The CDR3 extends over 16 amino acids. The CDR3 loop reads CASSQWRQGNSDEQFF. The CDR3 DNA reads TGTGCCAGCAGCCAATGGAGACAGGGTAATTCAGATGAGCAGTTCTTC.

The chain couples TRBV29-1 to TRBJ1-2; D unresolved. The ends were cut back, 4 bases at V and 4 bases at J, with 16 bases in the middle. This CDR3 comprises 14 residues. Germline V gene data show CDR1 as SQVTM and CDR2 as ANQGSEA. The CDR3 is CSVAHPGMRYGYTF. The CDR3 coding sequence is TGCAGCGTTGCCCATCCCGGGATGCGCTATGGCTACACCTTC.

The rearrangement uses TRBV20-1 and TRBJ1-5, with D unclear. Germline values: CDR1 DFQATT, CDR2 SNEGSKA (reference sequence). There are 13 residues in the CDR3. V gave up 3 bases and J gave up 1 base, with 7 bases separating them. The CDR3: CSASPQSNQPQHF. The CDR3 coding sequence is TGCAGTGCTAGTCCGCAGAGCAATCAGCCCCAGCATTTT.

This clonotype was detected a few times. This chain's CDR3 is CASSQRLYNEQFF. The CDR3 DNA reads TGTGCCAGCAGCCAACGACTCTACAATGAGCAGTTCTTC. This sequence joins TRBV14 and TRBJ2-1; D call uncertain. This CDR3 region has 13 residues. In germline, CDR1 is SGHDN, CDR2 FVKESK. Trimming removed 2 bases from V and 3 bases from J, with 5 bases in between.